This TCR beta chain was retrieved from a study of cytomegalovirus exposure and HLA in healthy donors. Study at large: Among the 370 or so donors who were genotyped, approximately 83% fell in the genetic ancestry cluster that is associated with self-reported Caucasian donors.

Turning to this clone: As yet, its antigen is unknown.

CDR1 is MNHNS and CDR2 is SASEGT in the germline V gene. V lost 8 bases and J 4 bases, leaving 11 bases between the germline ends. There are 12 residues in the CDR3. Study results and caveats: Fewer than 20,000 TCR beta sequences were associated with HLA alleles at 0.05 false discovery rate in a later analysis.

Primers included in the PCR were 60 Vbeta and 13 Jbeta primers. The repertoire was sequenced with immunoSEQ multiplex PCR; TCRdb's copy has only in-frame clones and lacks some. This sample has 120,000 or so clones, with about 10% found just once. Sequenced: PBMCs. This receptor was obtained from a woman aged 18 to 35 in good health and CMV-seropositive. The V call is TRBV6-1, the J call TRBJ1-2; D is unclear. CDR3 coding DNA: TGTGCCAGCTCCCAGTTACCCTATGGCTACACCTTC. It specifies CASSQLPYGYTF.